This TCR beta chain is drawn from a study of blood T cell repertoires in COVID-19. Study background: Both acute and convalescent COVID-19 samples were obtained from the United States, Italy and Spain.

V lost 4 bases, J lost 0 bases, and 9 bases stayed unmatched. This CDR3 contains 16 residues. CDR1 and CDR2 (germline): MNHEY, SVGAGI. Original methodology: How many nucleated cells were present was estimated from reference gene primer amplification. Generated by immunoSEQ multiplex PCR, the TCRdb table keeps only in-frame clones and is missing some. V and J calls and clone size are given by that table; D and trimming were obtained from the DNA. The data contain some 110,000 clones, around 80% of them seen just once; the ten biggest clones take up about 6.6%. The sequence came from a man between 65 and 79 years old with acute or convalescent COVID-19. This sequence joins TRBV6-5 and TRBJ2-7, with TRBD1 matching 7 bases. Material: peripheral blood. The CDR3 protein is CASSSTGRQSSYEQYF. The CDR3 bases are TGTGCCAGCAGTTCGACAGGGCGTCAATCCTCCTACGAGCAGTACTTC.